This T cell receptor beta chain was captured in a study of shared clonotypes between healthy human individuals. Turning to the study itself: Each donor contributed plates that comprised three CD4 naive, three CD4 memory, two CD8 naive and one CD8 memory.

A deep-level run was used for the assay. The assay was immunoSEQ multiplex PCR, and TCRdb's table has in-frame clones only and misses some. The sample shows 2.3 million or so clones, about 92% of them seen only once. Donation came from healthy HIV-negative adults that had no recent acute infections or vaccinations. Subsets obtained from CD4+ cells comprised CD45RA+ naive and CD45RA-negative memory cells. The sequencing sample was made of naive CD4+ T cells from PBMCs. Described subset: CD45RA+ positively selected. The sequence was obtained from a man between 18 and 29 years old in good health. Some clones in this sample may be carry-over from other donors' samples.

This CDR3 reads CASSSWDGDYGYTF. Here the CDR3 DNA reads TGTGCCAGCAGCTCGTGGGACGGGGACTATGGCTACACCTTC. This sequence joins TRBV5-4 and TRBJ1-2, with D perhaps TRBD1 (5 bases). The CDR3 spans 14 residues. V was trimmed by 3 bases and J by 3 bases, leaving 12 bases between them. Per the germline V gene, CDR1 is SGHNT and CDR2 is YYREEE (reference sequence).